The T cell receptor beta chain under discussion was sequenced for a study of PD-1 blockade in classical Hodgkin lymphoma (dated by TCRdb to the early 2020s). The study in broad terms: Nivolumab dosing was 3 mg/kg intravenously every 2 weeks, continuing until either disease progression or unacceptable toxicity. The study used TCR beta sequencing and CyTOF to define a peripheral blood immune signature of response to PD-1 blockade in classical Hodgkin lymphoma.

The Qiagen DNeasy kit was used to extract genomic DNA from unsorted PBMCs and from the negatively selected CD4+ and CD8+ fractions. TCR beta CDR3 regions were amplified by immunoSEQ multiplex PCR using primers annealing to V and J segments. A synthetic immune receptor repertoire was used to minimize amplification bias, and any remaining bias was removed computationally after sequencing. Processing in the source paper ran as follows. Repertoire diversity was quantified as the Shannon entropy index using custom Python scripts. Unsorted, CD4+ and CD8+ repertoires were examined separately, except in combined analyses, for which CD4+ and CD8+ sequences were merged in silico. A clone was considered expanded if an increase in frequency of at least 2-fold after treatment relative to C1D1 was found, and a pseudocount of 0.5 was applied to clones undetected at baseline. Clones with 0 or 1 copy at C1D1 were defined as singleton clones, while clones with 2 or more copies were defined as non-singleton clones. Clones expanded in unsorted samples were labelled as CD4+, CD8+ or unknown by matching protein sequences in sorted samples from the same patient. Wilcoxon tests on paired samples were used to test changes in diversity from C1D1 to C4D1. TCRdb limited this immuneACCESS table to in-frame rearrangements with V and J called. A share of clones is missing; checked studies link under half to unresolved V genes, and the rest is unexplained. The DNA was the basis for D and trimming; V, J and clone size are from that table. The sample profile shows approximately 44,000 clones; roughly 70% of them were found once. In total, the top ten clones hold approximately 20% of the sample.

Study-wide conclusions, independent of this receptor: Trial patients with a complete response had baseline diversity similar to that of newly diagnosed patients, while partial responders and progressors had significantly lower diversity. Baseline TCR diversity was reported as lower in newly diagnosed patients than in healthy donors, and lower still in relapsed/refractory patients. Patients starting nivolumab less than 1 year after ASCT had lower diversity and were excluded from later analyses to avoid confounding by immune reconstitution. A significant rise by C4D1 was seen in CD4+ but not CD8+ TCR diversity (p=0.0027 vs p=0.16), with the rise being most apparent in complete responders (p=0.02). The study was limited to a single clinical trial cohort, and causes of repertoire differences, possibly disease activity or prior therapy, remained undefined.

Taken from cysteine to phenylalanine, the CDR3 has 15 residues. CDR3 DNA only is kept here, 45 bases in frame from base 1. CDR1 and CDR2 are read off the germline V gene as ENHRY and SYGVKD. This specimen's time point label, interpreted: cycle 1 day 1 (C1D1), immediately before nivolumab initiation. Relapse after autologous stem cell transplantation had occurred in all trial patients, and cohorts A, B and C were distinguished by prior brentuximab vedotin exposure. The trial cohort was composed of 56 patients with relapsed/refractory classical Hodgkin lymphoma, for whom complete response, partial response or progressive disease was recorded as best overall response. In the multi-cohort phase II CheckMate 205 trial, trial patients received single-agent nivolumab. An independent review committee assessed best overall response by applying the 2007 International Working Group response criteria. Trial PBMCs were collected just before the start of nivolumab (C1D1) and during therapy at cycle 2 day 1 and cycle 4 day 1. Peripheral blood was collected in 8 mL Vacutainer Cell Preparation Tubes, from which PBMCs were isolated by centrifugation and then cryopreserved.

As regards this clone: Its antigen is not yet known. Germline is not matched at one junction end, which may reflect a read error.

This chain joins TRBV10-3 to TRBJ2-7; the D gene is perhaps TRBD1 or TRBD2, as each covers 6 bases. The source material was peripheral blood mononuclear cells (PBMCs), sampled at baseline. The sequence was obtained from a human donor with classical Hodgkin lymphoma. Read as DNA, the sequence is TGTGCCAGCAGTGAACAGGGACTGAGCTCCTACGAGCAGTACTTC. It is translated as CASSEQGLSSYEQYF.